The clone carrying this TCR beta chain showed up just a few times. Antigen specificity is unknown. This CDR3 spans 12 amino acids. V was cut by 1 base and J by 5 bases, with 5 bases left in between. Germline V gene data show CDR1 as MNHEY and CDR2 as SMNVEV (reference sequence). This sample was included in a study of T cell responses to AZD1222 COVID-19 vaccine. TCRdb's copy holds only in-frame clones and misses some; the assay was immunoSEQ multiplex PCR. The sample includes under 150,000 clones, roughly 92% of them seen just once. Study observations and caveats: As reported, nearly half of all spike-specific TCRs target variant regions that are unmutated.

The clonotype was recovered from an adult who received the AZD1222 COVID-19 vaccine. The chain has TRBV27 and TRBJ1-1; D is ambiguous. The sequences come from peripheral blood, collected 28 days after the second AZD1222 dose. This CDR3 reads CASSLWGTEAFF. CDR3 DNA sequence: TGTGCCAGCAGTTTATGGGGAACTGAAGCTTTCTTT.